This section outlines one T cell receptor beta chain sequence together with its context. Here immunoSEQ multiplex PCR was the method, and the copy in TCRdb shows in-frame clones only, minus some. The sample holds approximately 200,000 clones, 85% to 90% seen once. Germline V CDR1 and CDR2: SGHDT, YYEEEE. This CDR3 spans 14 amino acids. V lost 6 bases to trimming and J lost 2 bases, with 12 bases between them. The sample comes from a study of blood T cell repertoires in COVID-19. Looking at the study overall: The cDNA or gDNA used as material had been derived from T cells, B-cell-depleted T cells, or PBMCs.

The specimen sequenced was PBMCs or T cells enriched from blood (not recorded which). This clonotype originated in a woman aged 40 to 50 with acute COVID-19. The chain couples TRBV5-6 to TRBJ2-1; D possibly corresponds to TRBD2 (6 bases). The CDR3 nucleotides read TGTGCCAGCACCGCGGGGAGCACCTACAATGAGCAGTTCTTC. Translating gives CASTAGSTYNEQFF.